This TCR beta chain emerged from a study of blood T cell repertoires in COVID-19. For the study at large: Samples taken during acute and convalescent COVID-19 were collected in the United States, Italy and Spain. From T cells, B-cell-depleted T cells, or PBMCs came the material, which was cDNA or gDNA.

Trimming stripped 8 bases from V and 9 bases from J, with 17 bases between. The V gene's germline CDR1 is ENHRY and CDR2 SYGVKD. This CDR3 has 13 residues. As processed by the authors: Amplification of reference gene primers was used by the study to estimate nucleated cell counts. Clones were read by immunoSEQ multiplex PCR, and TCRdb kept only the in-frame ones, dropping some. V and J calls and clone size follow that table, whereas D and trimming were derived from the DNA. The table includes about 45,000 clones, about 85% detected once. V is TRBV10-3 and J is TRBJ2-1; tentatively, D is TRBD1 (5 bases). The specimen was peripheral blood. This receptor was obtained from a woman of 80 years or more with acute or convalescent COVID-19. The CDR3 DNA follows: TGTGCCATCTCACAGGCCGATATACTTGAGCAGTTCTTC. It translates to CAISQADILEQFF.